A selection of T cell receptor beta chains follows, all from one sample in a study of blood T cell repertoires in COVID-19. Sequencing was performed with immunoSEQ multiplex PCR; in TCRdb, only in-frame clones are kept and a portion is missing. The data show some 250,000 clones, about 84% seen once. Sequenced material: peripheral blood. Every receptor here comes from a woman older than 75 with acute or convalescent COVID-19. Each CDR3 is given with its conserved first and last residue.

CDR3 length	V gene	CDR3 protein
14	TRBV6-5	CASRLAGGSGEQFF
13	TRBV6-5	CASGRGKTDTQYF
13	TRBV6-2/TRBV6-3	CASSTTVANGYTF
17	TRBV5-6	CASSLTVGLEYQETQYF
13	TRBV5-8	CASSLLQGNEQYF
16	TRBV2	CASSGYRDNGPWGQFF
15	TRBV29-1	CSVEFSQRGIYEQYF
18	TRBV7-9	CASSFAGGTTIAPYEQYF
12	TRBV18	CASSPISDEQYF
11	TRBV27	CASSLNYEQYF
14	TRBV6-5	CASSQDRGKSPLHF
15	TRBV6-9	CASKNGRGDADTQYF
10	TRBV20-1	CSATRDQAFF
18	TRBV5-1	CASSLDSTGTSGPALLYF
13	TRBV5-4	CASSLTSYNEQFF
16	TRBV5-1	CASRSGLTETYNEQFF
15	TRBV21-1	CASSNKQGRHWAQYF
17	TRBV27	CASSLSVGQTYHNEQFF
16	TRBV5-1	CASSPTTTGDNSPLHF
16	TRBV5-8	CASSPLGQGNTGELFF
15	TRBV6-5	CASSFLTGSAYEQYF
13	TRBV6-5	CASRPVRDYGYTF
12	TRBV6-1	CASSESGFGYTF
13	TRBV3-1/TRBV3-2	CASIRGGSTEAFF
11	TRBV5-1	CASSITDTQYF
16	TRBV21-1	CASSKAGTGTNYGYTF
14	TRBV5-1	CASNPSGGAETQYF
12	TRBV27	CASRGQGNGYTF
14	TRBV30	CAWSPGTGGRTQHF
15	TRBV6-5	CAMSYSGSSVDTQYF
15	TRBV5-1	CASSLSGTANTEAFF
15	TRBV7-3	CASSPGTSETGELFF
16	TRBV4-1	CASSLSSGGVLDTQYF
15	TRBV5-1	CASSLVGQINNEQFF
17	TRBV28	CASSQIGLAAQGETQYF